This TCR beta chain was sequenced during a study of T cell responses to AZD1222 COVID-19 vaccine. Study findings and constraints: Unmutated variant regions are reportedly the target of nearly half of TCRs that are spike-specific. Every sample of the repertoires postdated the peak T cell response. Spike-specific TCR breadth and depth went up after people got two AZD1222 doses.

For this clone: Its antigen is unknown.

From germline, CDR1 is KGHSH and CDR2 LQKENI. The CDR3 runs 15 residues. Trimming stripped 0 bases from V and 6 bases from J, with 12 bases between. Using immunoSEQ multiplex PCR, the repertoire was profiled, and TCRdb retains in-frame clones only, with some absent. Of about 61,000 clones in the sample, 70% to 90% were seen once. This receptor was identified in an adult in good health. Sample: peripheral blood, taken on day 0 of AZD1222 vaccination. The gene calls are TRBV18 and TRBJ1-5, with D possibly being TRBD1 (6 bases). The CDR3 DNA sequence: TGTGCCAGCTCACCACCGGGGGCGGGTGGTCAGCCCCAGCATTTT. This codes for CASSPPGAGGQPQHF.